Presented here are 26 T cell receptor beta chains from one specimen sequenced in a study of T-cell memory formation after mild COVID-19. TCRdb fed the 5' RACE reads into MiXCR, producing one record per CDR3 protein. In the table there are a few hundred thousand distinct CDR3 sequences, 21% of which are singletons. Sequenced material: PBMCs or a T cell subset sorted from them (not recorded which). The receptors here all came from an adult woman who had mild COVID-19 (a few samples of this study predate the infection). Cell type and time point are not known.

The chain recombines TRBV7-9 with TRBJ1-2, with a tentative D call TRBD1 (6 bases). The length of the CDR3 is 15 residues. Germline lookup yields CDR1 SEHNR and CDR2 FQNEAQ (reference sequence). V shed 5 bases and J shed 8 bases, with 21 bases lying between them. DNA for the CDR3: TGTGCCAGCAGCCCTCGGGACATTTTCGGTTACGGCTACACCTTC. Translation: CASSPRDIFGYGYTF.

This clonotype occurred a few times. The gene calls are TRBV4-1 and TRBJ1-4; D may be TRBD1 (5 bases). Trimming cost V 0 bases and J 3 bases, with 11 bases left between them. The CDR3 has 16 amino acids. CDR1 and CDR2 from the germline V gene are MGHRA and YSYEKL. The CDR3 DNA reads as TGCGCCAGCAGCCAAGAACGGGGGACGGCTAATGAAAAACTGTTTTTT. It translates to CASSQERGTANEKLFF.

J is TRBJ1-2 and V is TRBV12-3 or TRBV12-4; 9 bases fit TRBD1. CDR3 length: 13 amino acids. J was trimmed by 6 bases and V by 6 bases; bases with no gene match: 5. The CDR3 nucleotides read TGTGCCAGCAGGAGGGACAGGGTACATGGCTACACCTTC. Its protein product is CASRRDRVHGYTF.

In the case of this clonotype: At one boundary the junction diverges from the germline segment, which might be a read error. The genes are TRBV10-3 and TRBJ1-1; D might be TRBD1 (5 bases). Per the germline V gene, CDR1 is ENHRY and CDR2 is SYGVKD. The CDR3 consists of 13 residues. For the CDR3, the DNA is TGTGCCATCAGTGAGACTTTTACTCCGACAGTGCCCTTT. Its translation is CAISETFTPTVPF.

This clonotype was seen repeatedly, ten times or more. This chain joins TRBV5-1 and TRBJ2-7; unclear D gene. Per germline, CDR1 SGHRS and CDR2 YFSETQ. The V and J ends lost 4 bases and 2 bases respectively, with 16 bases between them. The CDR3 loop spans 15 amino acids. The CDR3 here is CASSQSSAGPYEQYF. As DNA, the CDR3 is TGCGCCAGCAGCCAGTCTTCTGCAGGACCCTACGAGCAGTACTTC.

This sequence joins TRBV20-1 and TRBJ1-2, with a possible D match to TRBD1 (6 bases). V gave up 3 bases and J gave up 7 bases, with 9 bases separating them. CDR3 size: 11 residues. Germline CDR1 and CDR2: DFQATT and SNEGSKA (reference sequence). As DNA, the CDR3 is TGCAGTGCTAGCTCAGGGGCTGGCTACACCTTC. It is translated as CSASSGAGYTF.

This clonotype was picked up a small number of times. CDR3 bases: TGTGCCAGCAGTCATTCTAGCGGGGGGGCTAGGGATACGCAGTATTTT. This gives the protein CASSHSSGGARDTQYF. This sequence joins TRBV12-3 or TRBV12-4 and TRBJ2-3; 12 bases are shared with TRBD2. The V and J ends lost 5 bases and 6 bases, in that order; junction bases with no gene match: 9. This CDR3 comprises 16 residues.

The chain uses TRBV6-6 and TRBJ1-5; 8 nucleotides match TRBD1. The CDR3 runs 15 residues. Germline CDR1 reads MNHNY; CDR2 reads SVGAGI (reference sequence). V lost 6 bases and J lost 2; bases outside the gene matches: 6. CDR3 residues: CASSRQGLGNQPQHF. In DNA, the CDR3 is TGTGCCAGCAGCCGACAGGGGTTGGGCAATCAGCCCCAGCATTTT.

This clonotype has at least ten counts. This chain connects TRBV3-1 to TRBJ1-2; 8 positions agree with TRBD1. The CDR3 has 15 amino acids. Unmatched junction bases numbered 9, after V lost 4 bases and J lost 5 bases. In germline, CDR1 is LGHDT, CDR2 YNNKEL (reference sequence). The CDR3 coding sequence is TGTGCCAGCAGCCTATCCTCCGGGACAGGATATGGCTACACCTTC. Translation gives CASSLSSGTGYGYTF.

The rearrangement links TRBV5-4 to TRBJ2-2, with no clear D. CDR3 length: 17 residues. Trimming took off 0 bases at V and 2 bases at J, with 14 bases between the two ends. The germline V gene has CDR1 SGHNT and CDR2 YYREEE (reference sequence). CDR3 sequence reads: CASSLGALRINTGELFF. The CDR3 bases are TGTGCCAGCAGCTTGGGGGCTTTGCGGATTAACACCGGGGAGCTGTTTTTT.

The chain joins TRBV7-9 to TRBJ2-2; D possibly corresponds to TRBD2 (6 bases). The V end lost 0 bases, the J end lost 7 bases, and 9 bases lay between the germline ends. The germline gives CDR1 SEHNR, CDR2 FQNEAQ (reference sequence). CDR3 length equals 14 residues. CDR3 nucleotide sequence: TGTGCCAGCAGCTTAGCGCGGGATGGCGGGGAGCTGTTTTTT. Translation gives CASSLARDGGELFF. Supplemented by reference TRBV7-9 and TRBJ2-2, the full variable domain reads DTGVSQNPRHKITKRGQNVTFRCDPISEHNRLYWYRQTLGQGPEFLTYFQNEAQLEKSRLLSDRFSAERPKGSFSTLEIQRTEQGDSAMYLCASSLARDGGELFFGEGSRLTVL.

This clonotype occurred a few times. The J gene is TRBJ2-1, the V gene TRBV3-1; D ambiguous. The CDR3 length is 14 residues. Germline loops: CDR1 LGHDT, CDR2 YNNKEL (reference sequence). V gave up 1 base and J gave up 6 bases, with 10 bases separating them. In DNA, the CDR3 is TGTGCCAGCAGCCAAGGGAATAGCTTCAATGAGCAGTTCTTC. Translation: CASSQGNSFNEQFF.

This clonotype was found once. The chain couples TRBV11-3 to TRBJ2-1, with 8 positions matching TRBD1. CDR1 and CDR2 from the germline V gene are SGHNT and YENEEA. V shed 5 bases and J 8 bases; nucleotides not matched to a gene: 14. This CDR3 has 16 residues. CDR3 DNA: TGTGCCAGCAGCCCGAGAGACAGGACAGGGCACGATGAGCAGTTCTTC. It translates to CASSPRDRTGHDEQFF.

The chain joins TRBV11-2 to TRBJ2-5; D may be TRBD1 (5 bases). The V end was cut by 6 bases, the J end by 5 bases, with 22 bases between. This CDR3 has 16 amino acids. Looked up from germline, CDR1 is SGHAT and CDR2 is FQNNGV. CDR3 sequence reads: CASRTIHGAIGETQYF. In DNA, the CDR3 is TGTGCCAGCAGAACTATTCATGGGGCTATTGGGGAGACCCAGTACTTC. The complete variable domain, with remaining parts taken from reference TRBV11-2 and TRBJ2-5, reads EAGVAQSPRYKIIEKRQSVAFWCNPISGHATLYWYQQILGQGPKLLIQFQNNGVVDDSQLPKDRFSAERLKGVDSTLKIQPAKLEDSAVYLCASRTIHGAIGETQYFGPGTRLLVL.

This clonotype appeared many times. The chain employs TRBV11-2 and TRBJ2-1, with D possibly being TRBD2 (5 bases). Between the trimmed V and J ends, which lost 7 bases and 7 bases, there was a span of 17 bases. The CDR3 length is 14 residues. Germline CDR1 SGHAT, CDR2 FQNNGV. The CDR3 coding sequence is TGTGCCAGCATGGGAAGGGCCGGGAAAAATGAGCAGTTCTTC. Protein sequence: CASMGRAGKNEQFF.

This clonotype occurred a few times. The chain combines TRBV19 with TRBJ1-2; no firm D call. Trimming shortened V by 6 bases and J by 0 bases, and 5 bases separated the two germline ends. The CDR3 spans 12 residues. CDR1 LNHDA and CDR2 SQIVND come from the germline V gene (reference sequence). The DNA of the CDR3 is TGTGCCAGTAGGGATACTAACTATGGCTACACCTTC. Translating gives CASRDTNYGYTF.

This clonotype was recorded a few times. V gene TRBV30 combines with J gene TRBJ2-7, with 7 bases matching TRBD2. The length of the CDR3 is 11 residues. J was trimmed by 7 bases and V by 4 bases; bases with no gene match: 4. The V gene's germline CDR1 is GTSNPN and CDR2 SVGIG (reference sequence). The CDR3 loop reads CAWNRRGEQYF. DNA for the CDR3: TGTGCCTGGAATCGGCGGGGGGAGCAGTACTTC.

This clonotype appeared a few times. The rearrangement uses TRBV12-3 or TRBV12-4 and TRBJ2-1, with 7 bases that match TRBD1. The V segment lost 6 bases and the J segment 9 bases; nucleotides outside the gene matches: 5. The CDR3 runs 12 residues. The CDR3, as DNA: TGTGCCAGCAGCTCGGACAGGTTTGAGCAGTTCTTC. Residues: CASSSDRFEQFF.

In its sample, this clonotype was seen many times. The V and J genes are TRBV7-9 and TRBJ2-1; D unresolved. Germline V gene lookup returns CDR1 SEHNR and CDR2 FQNEAQ (reference sequence). Trimming cost V 4 bases and J 5 bases, with 3 bases left between them. The CDR3 is 11 residues long. In nucleotides, the CDR3 is TGTGCCAGCAGCTGGAACAATGAGCAGTTCTTC. Translating gives CASSWNNEQFF.

This clonotype has a handful of counts. The V gene is TRBV7-8, the J gene TRBJ1-1; D is ambiguous. CDR3 length: 13 residues. From germline, CDR1 is SGHVS and CDR2 FQNEAQ. V lost 4 bases to trimming and J lost 6 bases, with 12 bases between them. CDR3 coding DNA: TGTGCCAGCAGCTCCGTGGTCAATCCTGAAGCTTTCTTT. This encodes CASSSVVNPEAFF.

The gene calls are TRBV7-8 and TRBJ1-2; the D is unclear. Trimming removed 2 bases from V and 0 bases from J, with 19 bases in between. From germline, CDR1 is SGHVS and CDR2 FQNEAQ. There are 18 residues in the CDR3. CDR3 in DNA: TGTGCCAGCAGCTTAATTGTGGCTTTAGGGCCCACTAACTATGGCTACACCTTC. This encodes CASSLIVALGPTNYGYTF.

This clonotype was detected only a few times. The rearrangement joins TRBV2 to TRBJ2-1; tentatively, D is TRBD2 (6 bases). V gave up 0 bases and J gave up 4 bases, with 13 bases separating them. CDR3 length: 16 residues. Germline V lookup: CDR1 SNHLY, CDR2 FYNNEI. CDR3: CASSEAWLAKYNEQFF. CDR3 bases: TGTGCCAGCAGTGAAGCTTGGCTAGCGAAGTACAATGAGCAGTTCTTC.

This clonotype was observed a few times. This sequence joins TRBV5-1 and TRBJ2-3; D is ambiguous. Trimming removed 0 bases from V and 3 bases from J, with 11 bases in between. CDR1 and CDR2 (germline): SGHRS, YFSETQ. The CDR3 runs 15 residues. The CDR3: CASSLARPGTDTQYF. Here the CDR3 DNA reads TGCGCCAGCAGCTTGGCCAGGCCGGGTACAGATACGCAGTATTTT.

The chain employs TRBV24-1 and TRBJ2-1; a weak D match, TRBD1 (6 bases). In germline, CDR1 is KGHDR, CDR2 SFDVKD. Trimming took 4 bases from V and 1 from J, leaving 13 bases between them. The CDR3 length is 16 residues. This CDR3 reads CATSENRVLSYNEQFF. The CDR3 nucleotides are TGTGCCACCAGTGAAAACAGGGTTTTGTCCTACAATGAGCAGTTCTTC.

Many counts were recorded for this clonotype. The chain carries TRBV3-1 and TRBJ2-3; D gene unclear. The CDR3 sequence is 13 residues long. Germline assignment: CDR1 LGHDT and CDR2 YNNKEL (reference sequence). Trimming removed 1 base from V and 5 bases from J, with 7 bases in between. In nucleotides, the CDR3 is TGTGCCAGCAGCCAAGCGAATAAAGATACGCAGTATTTT. Translated: CASSQANKDTQYF.

The chain has TRBV5-1 and TRBJ2-1, with 7 bases fitting TRBD2. V lost 1 base and J lost 1; bases outside the gene matches: 5. The CDR3 runs 16 residues. Germline CDR1 and CDR2: SGHRS and YFSETQ. The CDR3 reads CASSLQIGGSYNEQFF. DNA for the CDR3: TGCGCCAGCAGCTTGCAGATCGGGGGGTCCTACAATGAGCAGTTCTTC.